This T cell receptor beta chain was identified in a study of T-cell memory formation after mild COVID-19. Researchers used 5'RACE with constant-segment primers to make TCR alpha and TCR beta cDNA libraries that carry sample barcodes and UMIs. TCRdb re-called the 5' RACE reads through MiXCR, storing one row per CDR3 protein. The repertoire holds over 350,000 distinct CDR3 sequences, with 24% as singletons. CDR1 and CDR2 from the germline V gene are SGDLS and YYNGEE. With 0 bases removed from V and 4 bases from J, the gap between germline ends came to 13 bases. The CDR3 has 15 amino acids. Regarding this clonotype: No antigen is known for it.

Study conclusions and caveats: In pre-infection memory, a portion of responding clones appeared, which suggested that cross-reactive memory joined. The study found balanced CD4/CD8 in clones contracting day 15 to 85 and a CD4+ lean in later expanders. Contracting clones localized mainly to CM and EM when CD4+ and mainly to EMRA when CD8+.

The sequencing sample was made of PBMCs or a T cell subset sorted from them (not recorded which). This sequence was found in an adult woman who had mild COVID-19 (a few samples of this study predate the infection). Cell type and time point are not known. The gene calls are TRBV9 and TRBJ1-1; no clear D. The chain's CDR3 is CASSVEPSLATEAFF. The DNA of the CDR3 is TGTGCCAGCAGCGTAGAACCCAGCCTAGCCACTGAAGCTTTCTTT.